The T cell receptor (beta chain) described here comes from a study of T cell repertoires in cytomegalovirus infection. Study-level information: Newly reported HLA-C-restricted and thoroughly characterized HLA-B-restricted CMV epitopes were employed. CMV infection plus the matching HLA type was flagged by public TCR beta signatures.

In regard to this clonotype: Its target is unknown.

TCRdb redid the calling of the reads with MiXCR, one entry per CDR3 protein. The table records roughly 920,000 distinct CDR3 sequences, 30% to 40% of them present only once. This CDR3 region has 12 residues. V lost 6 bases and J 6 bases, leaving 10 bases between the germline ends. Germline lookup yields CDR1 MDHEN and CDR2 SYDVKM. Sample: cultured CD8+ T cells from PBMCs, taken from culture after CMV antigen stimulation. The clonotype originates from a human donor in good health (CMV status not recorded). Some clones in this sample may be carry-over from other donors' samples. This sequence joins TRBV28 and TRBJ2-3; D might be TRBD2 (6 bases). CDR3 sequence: CASRDYGDTQYF. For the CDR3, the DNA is TGTGCCAGCAGGGACTATGGGGATACGCAGTATTTT.